The rows below give T cell receptor beta chains drawn from one sample of a study of CD8+CD57+ T cells in acquired aplastic anemia. TCRdb re-called the reads through MiXCR, storing one row per CDR3 protein. The sample contains about 290,000 distinct CDR3 sequences, approximately 57% of which appear only once. Material: sorted CD4+, CD8+, or CD8+CD57+ T cells (not recorded which) from PBMCs. Receptors originate from a human donor with aplastic anemia. CDR3s include the opening cysteine and the closing phenylalanine or tryptophan. D genes are given only for firm matches. The size entry is marked missing in some rows and otherwise reads once, few, many or a size class.

d_call j_call clone_size v_call cdr3_nt cdr3_aa
. TRBJ2-7 . TRBV25-1 TGTGCCAGCAGTGACCAGACTAGAGGCTACGAGCAGTACTTC CASSDQTRGYEQYF
. TRBJ1-1 . TRBV20-1 TGCGGTGCTAGGGTCAGGGACACTGAAGCTTTCTTT CGARVRDTEAFF
. TRBJ1-2 many TRBV4-1 TGCGCCAGCAGCCAAGGTGAATTCTATGGCTACACCTTC CASSQGEFYGYTF
TRBD1 TRBJ2-1 . TRBV29-1 TGCAGCGGGTGGGACAGGGATTACAATGAGCAGTTCTTC CSGWDRDYNEQFF
. TRBJ1-2 many TRBV7-8 TGTGCCAGCAGCCGTACAGGCCCCGAGGGCTATGGCTACACCTTC CASSRTGPEGYGYTF
. TRBJ2-1 . TRBV7-2 TGTGCCAGCAGCTTAGCTTTGAGAGGGGGAAATGAGCAGTTCTTC CASSLALRGGNEQFF
. TRBJ1-3 . TRBV10-1 TGCGCCAGCAGTCGAGAAAAGGGGTTCGGAAACACCATATATTTT CASSREKGFGNTIYF
TRBD2 TRBJ2-3 . TRBV2 TGTGCCAGCAGAAAACTAGCGGGGGGGCCCACAGATACGCAGTATTTT CASRKLAGGPTDTQYF
TRBD2 TRBJ2-7 . TRBV2 TGTGCCAGCAGTCCTTTAAGACTAGCGGGAGACGAGCAGTACTTC CASSPLRLAGDEQYF
. TRBJ1-1 . TRBV25-1 TGTGCCAGCAGTGAATCAGCAACAGGGTGGACTGAAGCTTTCTTT CASSESATGWTEAFF
TRBD1 TRBJ1-2 . TRBV19 TGTGCCAGTAGTGGGCTAAGACAGGGCGGCTATGGCTACACCTTC CASSGLRQGGYGYTF
TRBD1 TRBJ1-2 . TRBV19 TGTGCCAGTAGTCGTACGACAGGGTTAGGAGGCTACACCTTC CASSRTTGLGGYTF
. TRBJ2-7 . TRBV5-1 TGCGCCAGCAGCTGGGGTACGGGACCCGAGCAGTACTTC CASSWGTGPEQYF
TRBD2 TRBJ2-5 . TRBV5-1 TGCGCCAGCAGCTCCGTGCGGGCGGGGGGCCAAGAGACCCAGTACTTC CASSSVRAGGQETQYF
TRBD1 TRBJ2-3 . TRBV5-1 TGCGCCAGCAGCTTCCAGGGGGCAGTTACAGATACGCAGTATTTT CASSFQGAVTDTQYF
. TRBJ1-5 . TRBV7-9 TGTGCCAGCAGCCTACCGGGGGAGCCCCAGCATTTT CASSLPGEPQHF
. TRBJ1-4 many TRBV2 TGTGCCAGCAACGGGGGGTTTGGGGAAAAACTGTTTTTT CASNGGFGEKLFF
. TRBJ1-6 many TRBV18 TGTGCCAGCTCACCCGCGTGGAGCTCCTATAATTCACCCCTCCACTTT CASSPAWSSYNSPLHF